The 17 T cell receptor beta chains below all came from one sample that was sequenced in a study of cytomegalovirus exposure and HLA in healthy donors. 13 Jbeta primers and 60 Vbeta primers were used for the PCR. TCRdb's table, derived via immunoSEQ multiplex PCR, lists solely in-frame clones and lacks some. The data contain 150,000 or so clones, more than 60% of them seen just once; the ten biggest clones take up about 13%. The sample comprised PBMCs. The source is a man aged 40-49 years in good health and CMV-seropositive.

The chain couples TRBV18 to TRBJ1-3, with TRBD1 matching 7 bases. The length of the CDR3 is 16 residues. CDR1 is KGHSH and CDR2 is LQKENI in the germline V gene. Trimming removed 3 bases from V and 4 bases from J; junction bases left unmatched: 9. The CDR3 here is CASSPPKDRTGNTIYF. CDR3 nucleotides: TGTGCCAGCTCACCCCCGAAGGACAGGACAGGAAACACCATATATTTT. Variable domain in full (rest from reference TRBV18 and TRBJ1-3): NAGVMQNPRHLVRRRGQEARLRCSPMKGHSHVYWYRQLPEEGLKFMVYLQKENIIDESGMPKERFSAEFPKEGPSILRIQQVVRGDSAAYFCASSPPKDRTGNTIYFGEGSWLTVV.

This rearrangement joins TRBV19 to TRBJ2-7; 7 positions agree with TRBD1. Germline assignment: CDR1 LNHDA and CDR2 SQIVND (reference sequence). V lost 6 bases, J lost 3 bases, and 11 bases stayed unmatched. CDR3 length: 15 residues. The CDR3 protein is CASSEGGIMRYEQYF. CDR3 nucleotide sequence: TGTGCCAGTAGCGAAGGGGGCATAATGCGCTACGAGCAGTACTTC.

This clone was seen a few times. J is TRBJ2-1 and V is TRBV7-9; a possible D gene is TRBD1 (6 bases). CDR1 is SEHNR, CDR2 FQNEAQ, per germline (reference sequence). This CDR3 spans 17 amino acids. Trimming cost V 5 bases and J 8 bases, with 25 bases left between them. The CDR3 here is CASSVNRVNGISDEQFF. The CDR3 DNA sequence: TGTGCCAGCAGCGTAAACAGGGTCAACGGGATTTCGGATGAGCAGTTCTTC.

The rearrangement joins TRBV30 to TRBJ1-3, with TRBD1 as a possible D gene (6 bases). This CDR3 has 15 amino acids. V lost 3 bases to trimming and J lost 2 bases, with 14 bases between them. CDR1 is GTSNPN, CDR2 SVGIG, per germline (reference sequence). The CDR3 DNA follows: TGTGCCTGGAGGATTACAGGGATACCTGGAAACACCATATATTTT. This encodes CAWRITGIPGNTIYF.

The chain combines TRBV28 with TRBJ2-2; 11 positions match TRBD1. Germline CDR1 reads MDHEN; CDR2 reads SYDVKM. The CDR3 contains 15 residues. V shed 5 bases and J 7 bases; nucleotides not matched to a gene: 6. The CDR3 sequence: CASSPGQGGVGELFF. The CDR3 bases are TGTGCCAGCAGTCCGGGACAGGGGGGAGTCGGGGAGCTGTTTTTT.

V and J are TRBV18 and TRBJ2-7; 13 nucleotides match TRBD2. Germline trimming cut 3 bases from V and 2 bases from J; bases unmatched to any gene: 4. CDR1 KGHSH and CDR2 LQKENI come from the germline V gene. This CDR3 spans 16 amino acids. CDR3 in DNA: TGTGCCAGCTCACCCCCGGGACTAGCGGGGACCTACGAGCAGTACTTC. This sequence encodes CASSPPGLAGTYEQYF.

The chain has TRBV11-2 and TRBJ2-1; a possible D gene is TRBD2 (6 bases). The CDR3 sequence is 16 residues long. Deletions cut 0 bases from V and 8 bases from J, with 17 bases between. Germline lookup yields CDR1 SGHAT and CDR2 FQNNGV. The CDR3, as DNA: TGTGCCAGCAGCTTAGACGGGGGACGCCGGGGCCATGAGCAGTTCTTC. It specifies CASSLDGGRRGHEQFF.

This chain joins TRBV6-1 and TRBJ2-7; tentative D call: TRBD1 (5 bases). This CDR3 has 13 amino acids. V gave up 0 bases and J gave up 12 bases, with 15 bases separating them. Germline CDR1 reads MNHNS; CDR2 reads SASEGT. CDR3: CASSEASGHVGYF. CDR3 nucleotides: TGTGCCAGCAGTGAAGCTTCAGGGCATGTCGGGTACTTC.

V and J are TRBV5-5 and TRBJ1-2, with D unresolved. The V end lost 4 bases, the J end lost 8 bases, and 15 bases lay between the germline ends. CDR3 length: 13 amino acids. Germline loops: CDR1 SGHKS, CDR2 YYEKEE (reference sequence). CDR3 bases: TGTGCCAGCAGCCGGCCTTCGGGGAGCGGCTACACCTTC. Amino acids: CASSRPSGSGYTF.

The DNA for the CDR3 is TGTGCCAGCAGTTTTTCGCCAGGGCTCAGCTTGTTCGAGCAGTACTTC. Translation: CASSFSPGLSLFEQYF. This chain links TRBV28 with TRBJ2-7; perhaps TRBD1 as D (5 bases). Trimming shortened V by 3 bases and J by 6 bases, and 21 bases separated the two germline ends. The length of the CDR3 is 16 residues. CDR1 and CDR2 (germline): MDHEN, SYDVKM.

The V and J genes are TRBV19 and TRBJ2-7, with 9 bases that match TRBD2. Germline CDR1 is LNHDA and CDR2 is SQIVND (reference sequence). Trimming at V came to 8 bases and at J to 2 bases, leaving 16 bases not matched to a gene. CDR3 size: 17 residues. The CDR3 loop is CASGDSLAGVVTYEQYF. CDR3 nucleotides: TGTGCCAGTGGGGACAGCTTAGCGGGAGTCGTAACCTACGAGCAGTACTTC. The variable domain in full, with the rest retrieved from reference TRBV19 and TRBJ2-7, is DGGITQSPKYLFRKEGQNVTLSCEQNLNHDAMYWYRQDPGQGLRLIYYSQIVNDFQKGDIAEGYSVSREKKESFPLTVTSAQKNPTAFYLCASGDSLAGVVTYEQYFGPGTRLTVT.

CDR3 DNA: TGTGCCAGCAGTTACTCGACAGGGAGCGGGGAGACCCAGTACTTC. Its translation is CASSYSTGSGETQYF. The genes are TRBV6-5 and TRBJ2-5; tentatively, D is TRBD1 (7 bases). This CDR3 is built from 15 residues. Per the germline V gene, CDR1 is MNHEY and CDR2 is SVGAGI. The germline V and J ends were trimmed by 0 bases and 5 bases, with 13 bases remaining between them.

This chain links TRBV10-2 with TRBJ2-3; 9 nucleotides agree with TRBD2. Germline CDR1 WSHSY, CDR2 SAAADI. Trimming removed 2 bases from V and 6 bases from J; junction bases left unmatched: 9. The CDR3 is 16 amino acids. This CDR3 reads CASSERLAGVVDTQYF. CDR3 DNA sequence: TGCGCCAGCAGTGAGAGATTAGCGGGAGTAGTGGATACGCAGTATTTT.

This clone was seen a single time. The chain combines TRBV21-1 with TRBJ1-1; TRBD1, the D gene given by the table, was not confirmed from the DNA. TRBV21-1 is designated a pseudogene. This CDR3 has 15 residues. CDR3 DNA sequence: TGTGCCAGCAGCAAAGTTGGGGGCCTGAACACTGAAGCTTTCTTT. This translates into CASSKVGGLNTEAFF.

The V gene is TRBV21-1, the J gene TRBJ1-5; TRBD1 is the table's D call and was not checked against the DNA. TRBV21-1 is noted as a pseudogene. The CDR3 runs 15 residues. The CDR3: CASRGTVDSNQPQHF. DNA for the CDR3: TGTGCCAGCAGGGGGACAGTCGATAGCAATCAGCCCCAGCATTTT.

This clone has just a few counts. CDR3 nucleotides: TGTGCCAGCAGCCCCCCCCTACTAGTAACGGGGGACGATACGCAGTATTTT. Residues: CASSPPLLVTGDDTQYF. The chain has TRBV13 and TRBJ2-3, with D tentatively TRBD2 (6 bases). Deletions cut 5 bases from V and 6 bases from J, with 24 bases between. Germline CDR1 and CDR2: PRHDT and FYEKMQ (reference sequence). The CDR3 length is 17 residues.

V and J are TRBV7-9 and TRBJ1-2, with D maybe TRBD1 (5 bases). The CDR3 is 13 residues long. Germline-derived CDR1 and CDR2 are SEHNR and FQNEAQ (reference sequence). The V end was cut by 3 bases, the J end by 6 bases, with 11 bases between. CDR3 sequence: CASSLGQSNGYTF. The CDR3 DNA reads TGTGCCAGCAGCTTGGGGCAATCGAATGGCTACACCTTC.